This entry features one T cell receptor beta chain sequence. The sample is drawn from a study of shared clonotypes between healthy human individuals. The assay was run at deep level. Sequencing used immunoSEQ multiplex PCR; TCRdb keeps in-frame clones, though not all of them. The top ten clones hold 1.5% to 2% of a sample with about 2.1 million clones, about 93% of them seen once. CD8 cells regarded as naive lacked CD45RO, were positively chosen for CCR7, and omitted terminally differentiated effector memory CD45RA+ cells. Trimming removed 7 bases from V and 9 bases from J, with 11 bases in between. The CDR3 contains 11 residues. The germline gives CDR1 SGHNT, CDR2 YYREEE (reference sequence).

The genes are TRBV5-4 and TRBJ2-4; D perhaps matches TRBD1 (6 bases). The sequenced sample was naive CD8+ T cells from PBMCs. The sequence came from a man between 18 and 29 years old in good health. Some clones in this sample may be carry-over from other donors' samples. As DNA, the CDR3 is TGTGCCAGCGTGGGGGCGGGCATTCAGTACTTC. Translation: CASVGAGIQYF.